In this sample, the clone carrying this TCR beta chain turned up a few times. The antigen is unknown. This sample is drawn from a study of T cell responses to AZD1222 COVID-19 vaccine. Overall study: Second doses at about 4 or about 12 weeks were pooled. Study conclusions and caveats: Nearly half of the spike-specific TCRs reportedly recognize variant regions that carry no mutations. Just 5 to 7 AZD1222 recipients were seropositive at baseline. Increases in Spike-specific TCR breadth and depth were seen after two AZD1222 doses.

Assay used: immunoSEQ multiplex PCR; TCRdb lists only in-frame clones, some missing. In the table there are about 92,000 clones, 70% to 90% of which are singletons. CDR3 size: 15 residues. V was cut by 3 bases and J by 1 base, with 12 bases left in between. Germline-derived CDR1 and CDR2 are WNHNN and SYGVQD (reference sequence). The receptor was isolated from an adult in good health. V gene TRBV10-1 combines with J gene TRBJ1-1; D uncertain. Sequenced material: peripheral blood, taken on day 0 of AZD1222 vaccination. The CDR3 sequence: CASSELSSGNTEAFF. Written as DNA, the CDR3 is TGCGCCAGCAGTGAACTCAGTAGTGGGAACACTGAAGCTTTCTTT.